This T cell receptor beta chain was sequenced in a study of blood T cell repertoires in COVID-19. V was trimmed by 0 bases and J by 7 bases, leaving 13 bases between them. Germline V lookup: CDR1 MNHEY, CDR2 SVGAGI. The CDR3 extends over 15 amino acids. This table comes from immunoSEQ multiplex PCR, and its TCRdb copy is limited to in-frame clones, with some not included. The repertoire holds 60,000 to 70,000 clones, nearly 85% seen once, with over 40% in the top ten. The rearrangement joins TRBV6-5 to TRBJ1-3; D ambiguous. The TCR originated in a human donor in a cohort sampled during active COVID-19. The sequenced sample consisted of peripheral blood. The CDR3 DNA reads as TGTGCCAGCAGTTACTCGAGCCCCCCGAGGAACACCATATATTTT. This encodes CASSYSSPPRNTIYF.